This entry lists 28 T cell receptor beta chains sequenced from one sample in a study of glioma-infiltrating T cells. The iRepertoire nested amplicon-rescue multiplex PCR amplified TCR alpha and beta CDR3s from RNA. Via MiXCR, TCRdb re-called the multiplex PCR reads, giving one row per CDR3 protein. Of about 200,000 distinct CDR3 sequences listed, more than 25% are singletons. Sequencing was carried out using glioma tissue, nonneoplastic brain tissue, or PBMCs (not recorded which). These receptors all come from a human donor with low-grade glioma or glioblastoma, undergoing nonglioma brain surgery, or in good health (not recorded which).

This clonotype was seen only a few times. J is TRBJ2-3 and V is TRBV19; possibly TRBD1 for D (5 bases). The CDR3 sequence is 15 residues long. Trimming removed 5 bases from V and 0 bases from J, with 12 bases in between. The germline V gene has CDR1 LNHDA and CDR2 SQIVND (reference sequence). For the CDR3, the DNA is TGTGCCAGTAGTCCAAGGGGCTCTAGCACAGATACGCAGTATTTT. It codes for CASSPRGSSTDTQYF.

This clonotype was observed many times. The V call is TRBV20-1, the J call TRBJ2-1, with 13 bases fitting TRBD2. The V gene end was trimmed by 0 bases and the J gene end by 3 bases; junction bases not matched to a gene: 2. The CDR3 runs 16 residues. Germline CDR1 reads DFQATT; CDR2 reads SNEGSKA (reference sequence). The CDR3 region is CSARERTSGSYNEQFF. In DNA form, the CDR3 reads TGCAGTGCTAGAGAACGGACTAGCGGGAGCTACAATGAGCAGTTCTTC.

This clonotype was counted at least ten times. The genes are TRBV20-1 and TRBJ2-1; weak D call: TRBD2 (5 bases). Trimming removed 0 bases from V and 0 bases from J, with 6 bases in between. This CDR3 has 14 amino acids. Germline V gene sequence: CDR1 DFQATT, CDR2 SNEGSKA (reference sequence). In DNA form, the CDR3 reads TGCAGTGCTAGAGATACTAGCTCCTACAATGAGCAGTTCTTC. The encoded protein is CSARDTSSYNEQFF.

This clonotype was seen a handful of times. This sequence may be a read error, since a much larger clone differs from it by one base. V and J are TRBV6-2 or TRBV6-3 and TRBJ2-7, with TRBD2 identical over 7 bases. Germline V gene sequence: CDR1 MNHEY, CDR2 SVGEGT. The length of the CDR3 is 15 residues. The CDR3 bases are TGTGCCGGCAGCCCCGGGGGGACGGACACCTACGAGCAGTACTTC. Protein sequence: CAGSPGGTDTYEQYF.

This clonotype was found many times. The chain recombines TRBV11-1 with TRBJ2-5, with D perhaps given as TRBD1 or TRBD2 (5 bases each). The CDR3 is 14 residues long. The germline gives CDR1 SGHAT, CDR2 FQDESV (reference sequence). Trimming removed 3 bases from V and 3 bases from J, with 11 bases in between. The CDR3 here is CASSFGAGKETQYF. CDR3 sequence (DNA): TGTGCCAGCAGCTTCGGGGCAGGGAAAGAGACCCAGTACTTC. Together with reference TRBV11-1 and TRBJ2-5, the CDR3 gives the full variable domain: EAEVAQSPRYKITEKSQAVAFWCDPISGHATLYWYRQILGQGPELLVQFQDESVVDDSQLPKDRFSAERLKGVDSTLKIQPAELGDSAMYLCASSFGAGKETQYFGPGTRLLVL.

At least ten counts were recorded for this clonotype. J is TRBJ2-6 and V is TRBV28; D remains ambiguous. The CDR3 has 15 residues. V was pared by 2 bases and J by 0 bases, with 5 bases between. CDR1 is MDHEN and CDR2 is SYDVKM in the germline V gene. CDR3: CASSLGGSGANVLTF. DNA of the CDR3: TGTGCCAGCAGTTTAGGTGGCTCTGGGGCCAACGTCCTGACTTTC.

This clonotype has ten or more counts. V is TRBV5-4 and J is TRBJ1-2, with 7 bases aligning to TRBD1. After removal of 1 base from V and 2 bases from J, the junction contained 5 bases not matched to a gene. CDR1 and CDR2 (germline): SGHNT, YYREEE (reference sequence). The length of the CDR3 is 15 residues. CDR3 residues: CASSLQQTGNYGYTF. In nucleotides, the CDR3 is TGTGCCAGCAGCTTGCAACAGACAGGGAACTATGGCTACACCTTC.

This clonotype was counted at least ten times. This rearrangement joins TRBV27 to TRBJ2-5, with 12 bases identical to TRBD2. There are 15 residues in the CDR3. The germline gives CDR1 MNHEY, CDR2 SMNVEV (reference sequence). V lost 4 bases and J lost 5; bases outside the gene matches: 5. Here the CDR3 DNA reads TGTGCCAGCAGTTCCTTGACTAGCGGGAGCGAGACCCAGTACTTC. This translates into CASSSLTSGSETQYF.

This clonotype has at least ten counts. The gene calls are TRBV13 and TRBJ2-7, with TRBD1 matching 8 bases. Trimming cost V 5 bases and J 5 bases; bases outside gene matches: 8. The CDR3 sequence is 14 residues long. Germline CDR1 reads PRHDT; CDR2 reads FYEKMQ (reference sequence). CDR3 sequence reads: CASSAGQGIHEQYF. The CDR3 DNA is TGTGCCAGCAGCGCAGGACAGGGCATCCACGAGCAGTACTTC.

The V gene is TRBV7-2, the J gene TRBJ2-3, with D perhaps matching TRBD2 (6 bases). This CDR3 region has 14 residues. Germline lookup yields CDR1 SGHTA and CDR2 FQGNSA. V lost 5 bases and J 5 bases, leaving 14 bases between the germline ends. CDR3 sequence reads: CASSQGGIKDTQYF. The CDR3 DNA follows: TGTGCCAGCAGCCAGGGCGGGATCAAAGATACGCAGTATTTT.

Ten or more counts support this clonotype. The chain carries TRBV20-1 and TRBJ2-7, with a weak D call TRBD1 (6 bases). The CDR3 totals 14 residues. Germline loops: CDR1 DFQATT, CDR2 SNEGSKA (reference sequence). The ends were cut back, 0 bases at V and 7 bases at J, with 16 bases in the middle. This chain's CDR3 is CSARDRAGAGEQYF. CDR3 DNA: TGCAGTGCTAGAGATCGGGCAGGGGCTGGTGAGCAGTACTTC.

This clonotype occurred many times. The J gene is TRBJ2-7, the V gene TRBV6-2 or TRBV6-3; possible D gene TRBD1, 6 bases. Germline CDR1 reads MNHEY; CDR2 reads SVGEGT. Trimming shortened V by 7 bases and J by 2 bases, and 12 bases separated the two germline ends. The CDR3 runs to 13 residues. The CDR3 loop reads CASKWDIPYEQYF. The CDR3 nucleotides are TGTGCCAGCAAGTGGGACATCCCCTACGAGCAGTACTTC.

The sample holds many counts of this clonotype. The chain has TRBV15 and TRBJ2-7; D is uncertain. Between the trimmed V and J ends, which lost 3 bases and 2 bases, there was a span of 8 bases. Germline CDR1 LNHNV, CDR2 YYDKDF (reference sequence). The CDR3 length is 13 residues. CDR3 bases: TGTGCCACCAGCAGCTCAAGGGCCTACGAGCAGTACTTC. This translates into CATSSSRAYEQYF.

The chain recombines TRBV6-1 with TRBJ2-7; 7 bases line up with TRBD2. The J segment lost 6 bases and the V segment lost 10 bases, leaving 18 bases of the junction unmatched. Germline assignment: CDR1 MNHNS and CDR2 SASEGT. This CDR3 contains 15 residues. CDR3 sequence: CANSKEGASGREQYF. DNA for the CDR3: TGTGCCAACAGCAAAGAAGGGGCTAGCGGCCGCGAGCAGTACTTC.

The DNA for the CDR3 is TGTGCCAGCAGCTCTTCCGGGACTAGCGGGAATCGAGAGACCCAGTACTTC. This translates into CASSSSGTSGNRETQYF. This chain connects TRBV7-2 to TRBJ2-5, with 13 nucleotides matching TRBD2. Germline V gene data show CDR1 as SGHTA and CDR2 as FQGNSA. The J segment lost 4 bases and the V segment lost 4 bases, leaving 9 bases of the junction unmatched. This CDR3 has 17 residues.

In its sample, this clonotype was seen many times. The chain is built from TRBV6-2 or TRBV6-3 and TRBJ2-7; 8 bases map to TRBD1. CDR3 length: 15 amino acids. The germline V gene has CDR1 MNHEY and CDR2 SVGEGT. With 6 bases clipped from V and 3 bases from J, the junction kept 10 bases outside the gene matches. This CDR3 is CASRQTGDPYYEQYF. CDR3 coding DNA: TGTGCCAGCAGACAGACAGGGGACCCTTACTACGAGCAGTACTTC.

Only one count was recorded for this clonotype. Given a much more abundant clone one base away, this may be a read error. In DNA, the CDR3 is TGCGCCAGCATCCAAGAGCCCGGGGGGCGATCACCCCTCCACTTT. This gives the protein CASIQEPGGRSPLHF. This rearrangement joins TRBV4-1 to TRBJ1-6, with TRBD1 as a possible D gene (6 bases). CDR1 and CDR2 (germline): MGHRA, YSYEKL. The CDR3 is 15 amino acids.

This clonotype was seen at least ten times. The chain combines TRBV29-1 with TRBJ2-7; D is uncertain. V was cut by 3 bases and J by 4 bases, with 7 bases left in between. CDR1 is SQVTM and CDR2 is ANQGSEA in the germline V gene. The CDR3 runs 11 residues. CDR3 in amino acids: CSVENAYEQYF. CDR3 bases: TGCAGCGTTGAGAACGCGTACGAGCAGTACTTC.

This clonotype appeared many times. The chain uses TRBV3-1 and TRBJ1-2; possibly TRBD1 for D (6 bases). Trimming took 1 base from V and 2 from J, leaving 11 bases between them. CDR1 is LGHDT and CDR2 is YNNKEL in the germline V gene (reference sequence). The CDR3 has 15 residues. CDR3 loop: CASSQVGTQNYGYTF. In nucleotides, the CDR3 is TGTGCCAGCAGCCAAGTTGGGACACAAAACTATGGCTACACCTTC.

At least ten counts were recorded for this clonotype. V usage is TRBV6-5 and J usage is TRBJ2-2; D not resolved. This CDR3 contains 18 residues. V gave up 1 base and J gave up 1 base, with 16 bases separating them. The germline V gene encodes CDR1 MNHEY and CDR2 SVGAGI. CDR3 nucleotides: TGTGCCAGCAGTTACTATCTTTCGGTCCTACAGAACACCGGGGAGCTGTTTTTT. It translates to CASSYYLSVLQNTGELFF.

This clonotype was picked up many times. The chain has TRBV6-1 and TRBJ2-1; 11 positions agree with TRBD2. The CDR3 is 15 amino acids. With 6 bases clipped from V and 6 bases from J, the junction kept 7 bases outside the gene matches. Germline V CDR1 and CDR2: MNHNS, SASEGT. The CDR3 sequence: CASSTTSGRTNEQFF. Here the CDR3 DNA reads TGTGCCAGCAGCACTACTAGCGGGAGAACCAATGAGCAGTTCTTC.

The V and J genes are TRBV7-3 and TRBJ2-1; no firm D call. In germline, CDR1 is SGHTA, CDR2 FQGTGA. The CDR3 length is 14 residues. V dropped 0 bases and J dropped 8 bases, with 11 bases sitting between them. The CDR3 reads CASSLTGRNYEQFF. The DNA of the CDR3 is TGTGCCAGCAGCTTAACCGGACGGAACTATGAGCAGTTCTTC.

This clonotype was seen repeatedly, ten times or more. The rearrangement uses TRBV20-1 and TRBJ2-7; the D gene could be TRBD1 or TRBD2 (5 bases each). Germline V gives CDR1 DFQATT, CDR2 SNEGSKA (reference sequence). The CDR3 is 13 amino acids. Deletions cut 1 base from V and 1 base from J, with 8 bases between. CDR3 coding DNA: TGCAGTGCTAGAGGGGGGATGTCCTACGAGCAGTACTTC. It encodes CSARGGMSYEQYF.

With regard to this clonotype: Possible read error: a much larger clone is one base away. The rearrangement uses TRBV12-3 or TRBV12-4 and TRBJ2-2, with D hard to call. The CDR3 spans 12 residues. The CDR3 reads CASSFGTVELFF. For the CDR3, the DNA is TGTGCCAGCAGTTTCGGAACCGTGGAGCTGTTTTTT.

This clonotype has a count of ten or more. The gene calls are TRBV4-3 and TRBJ1-1; D unresolved. With 0 bases removed from V and 5 bases from J, the gap between germline ends came to 10 bases. Germline CDR1 and CDR2: LGHNA and YSLEER. CDR3 length equals 14 residues. Here the CDR3 reads CASSQDGEATEAFF. As DNA, the CDR3 is TGCGCCAGCAGCCAAGATGGAGAAGCTACTGAAGCTTTCTTT.

Of note for this clonotype: The junction departs from germline at one end; a sequencing error may be responsible. This chain uses TRBV10-3 with TRBJ1-3; tentatively, D is TRBD1 (5 bases). Germline CDR1 is ENHRY and CDR2 is SYGVKD. The CDR3 is 14 residues long. The CDR3, as DNA: TGTGCCATCAGTCCTGACAGATCTGGAAATACCATATATTTT. As protein: CAISPDRSGNTIYF.

This clonotype was observed many times. The V gene is TRBV3-1, the J gene TRBJ2-6; 11 nucleotides align to TRBD2. Germline loops: CDR1 LGHDT, CDR2 YNNKEL (reference sequence). Losses at the gene ends were 0 bases for V and 3 bases for J; bases not matched to a gene: 1. There are 17 residues in the CDR3. CDR3 sequence reads: CASSQDTSGSGANVLTF. CDR3 nucleotides: TGTGCCAGCAGCCAAGATACTAGCGGGAGTGGGGCCAACGTCCTGACTTTC.

This clonotype showed up many times. The CDR3 region has the DNA TGTGCCAGCAGCCCCGGGCCAACTACGCAGTATTTT. This codes for CASSPGPTTQYF. The chain couples TRBV12-3 or TRBV12-4 to TRBJ2-3; no definite D call. V was pared by 6 bases and J by 8 bases, with 12 bases between. This CDR3 spans 12 amino acids.